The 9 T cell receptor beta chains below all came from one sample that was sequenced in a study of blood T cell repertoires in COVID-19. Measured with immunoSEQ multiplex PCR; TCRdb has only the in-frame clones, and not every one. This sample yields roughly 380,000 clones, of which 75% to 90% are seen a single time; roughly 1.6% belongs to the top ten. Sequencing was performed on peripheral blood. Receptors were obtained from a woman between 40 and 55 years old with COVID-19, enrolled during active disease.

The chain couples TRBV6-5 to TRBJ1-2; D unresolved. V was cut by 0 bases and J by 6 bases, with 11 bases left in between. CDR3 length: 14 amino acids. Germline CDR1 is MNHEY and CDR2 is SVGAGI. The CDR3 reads CASSYSSPGNGYTF. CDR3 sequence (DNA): TGTGCCAGCAGTTACTCAAGTCCGGGGAATGGCTACACCTTC.

The CDR3 nucleotides read TGTGCCACCAGTGATAACAGGGGGGTCCAGCCCCAGCATTTT. Amino acids: CATSDNRGVQPQHF. The rearrangement links TRBV24-1 to TRBJ1-5; TRBD1 aligns across 8 bases. Germline-derived CDR1 and CDR2 are KGHDR and SFDVKD. The junction had 4 bases not matched to a gene; V was cut back by 3 bases and J by 7 bases. The CDR3 is 14 amino acids.

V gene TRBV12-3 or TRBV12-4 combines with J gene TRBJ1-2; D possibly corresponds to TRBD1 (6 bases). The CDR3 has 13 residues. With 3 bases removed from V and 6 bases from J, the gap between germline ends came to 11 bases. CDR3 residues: CASSFTGSDGYTF. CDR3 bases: TGTGCCAGCAGTTTCACAGGGAGTGATGGCTACACCTTC.

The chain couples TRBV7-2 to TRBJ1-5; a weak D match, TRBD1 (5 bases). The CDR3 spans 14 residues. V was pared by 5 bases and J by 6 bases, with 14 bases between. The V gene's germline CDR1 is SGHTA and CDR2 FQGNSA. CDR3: CASSPRNQGQPQHF. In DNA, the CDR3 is TGTGCCAGCAGCCCACGAAACCAGGGTCAGCCCCAGCATTTT.

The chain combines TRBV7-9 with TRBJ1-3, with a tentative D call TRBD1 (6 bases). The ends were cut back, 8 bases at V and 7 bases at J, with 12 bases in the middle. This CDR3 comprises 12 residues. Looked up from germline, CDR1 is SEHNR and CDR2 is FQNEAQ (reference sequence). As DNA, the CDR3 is TGTGCCAGCTGGACAGTTGGGAACACCATATATTTT. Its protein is CASWTVGNTIYF.

CDR3 DNA: TGTGCCAGCAGCCACGGGGAGACCCAGTACTTC. Protein sequence: CASSHGETQYF. The rearrangement links TRBV11-2 to TRBJ2-5; D unresolved. Trimming shortened V by 5 bases and J by 5 bases, and 6 bases separated the two germline ends. Per germline, CDR1 SGHAT and CDR2 FQNNGV. CDR3 length equals 11 residues.

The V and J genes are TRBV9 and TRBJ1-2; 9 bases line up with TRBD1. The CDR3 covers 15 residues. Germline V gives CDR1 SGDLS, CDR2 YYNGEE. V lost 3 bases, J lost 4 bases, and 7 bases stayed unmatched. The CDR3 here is CASSAGTGLSYGYTF. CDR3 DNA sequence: TGTGCCAGCAGCGCCGGGACAGGGTTGAGCTATGGCTACACCTTC.

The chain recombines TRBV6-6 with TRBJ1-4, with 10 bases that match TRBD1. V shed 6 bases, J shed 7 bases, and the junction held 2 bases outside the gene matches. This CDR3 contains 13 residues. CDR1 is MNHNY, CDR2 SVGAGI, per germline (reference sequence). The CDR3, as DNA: TGTGCCAGCAGGTGGACAGGGGGTGAAAAACTGTTTTTT. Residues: CASRWTGGEKLFF.

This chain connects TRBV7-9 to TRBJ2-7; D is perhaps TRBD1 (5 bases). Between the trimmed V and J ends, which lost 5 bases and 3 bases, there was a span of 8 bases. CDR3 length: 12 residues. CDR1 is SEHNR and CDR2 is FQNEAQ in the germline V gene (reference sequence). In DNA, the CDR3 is TGTGCCAGCAGCAAAGACAGCTACGAGCAGTACTTC. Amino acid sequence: CASSKDSYEQYF. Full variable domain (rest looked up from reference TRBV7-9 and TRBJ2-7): DTGVSQNPRHKITKRGQNVTFRCDPISEHNRLYWYRQTLGQGPEFLTYFQNEAQLEKSRLLSDRFSAERPKGSFSTLEIQRTEQGDSAMYLCASSKDSYEQYFGPGTRLTVT.